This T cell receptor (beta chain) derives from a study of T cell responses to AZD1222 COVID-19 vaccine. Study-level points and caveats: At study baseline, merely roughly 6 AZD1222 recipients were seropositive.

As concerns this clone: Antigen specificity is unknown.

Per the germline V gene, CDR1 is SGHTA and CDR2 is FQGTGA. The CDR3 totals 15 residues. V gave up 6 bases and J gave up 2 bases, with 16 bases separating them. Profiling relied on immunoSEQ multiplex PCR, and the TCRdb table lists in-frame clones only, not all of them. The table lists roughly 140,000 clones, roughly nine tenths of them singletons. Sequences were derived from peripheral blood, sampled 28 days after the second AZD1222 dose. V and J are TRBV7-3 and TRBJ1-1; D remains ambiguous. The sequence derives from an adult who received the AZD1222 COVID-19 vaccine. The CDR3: CASRSQEGLNTEAFF. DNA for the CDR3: TGTGCCAGCAGAAGTCAAGAGGGCCTCAACACTGAAGCTTTCTTT.